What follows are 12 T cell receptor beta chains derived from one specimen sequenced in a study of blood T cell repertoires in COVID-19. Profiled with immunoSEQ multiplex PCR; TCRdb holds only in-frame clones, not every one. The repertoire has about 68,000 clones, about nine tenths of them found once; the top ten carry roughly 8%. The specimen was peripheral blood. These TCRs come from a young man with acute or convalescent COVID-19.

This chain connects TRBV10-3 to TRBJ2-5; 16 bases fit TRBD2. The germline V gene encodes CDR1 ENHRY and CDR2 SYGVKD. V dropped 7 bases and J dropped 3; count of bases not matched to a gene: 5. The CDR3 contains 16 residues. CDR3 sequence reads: CAIKQGLAGGEETQYF. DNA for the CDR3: TGTGCCATCAAACAGGGACTAGCGGGGGGGGAAGAGACCCAGTACTTC.

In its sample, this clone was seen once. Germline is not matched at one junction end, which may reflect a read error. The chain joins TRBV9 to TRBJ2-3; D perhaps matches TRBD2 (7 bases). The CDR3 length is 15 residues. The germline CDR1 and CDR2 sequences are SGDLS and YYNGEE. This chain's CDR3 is CASSSSRLGTIAGDF. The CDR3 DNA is TGTGCCAGCAGCTCCTCCCGACTCGGGACTATCGCAGGGGATTTT.

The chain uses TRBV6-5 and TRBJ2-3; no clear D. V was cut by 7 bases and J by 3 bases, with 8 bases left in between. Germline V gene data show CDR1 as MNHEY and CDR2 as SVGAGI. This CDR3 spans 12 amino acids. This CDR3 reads CASKRSTDTQYF. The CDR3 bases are TGTGCCAGCAAAAGGAGTACAGATACGCAGTATTTT.

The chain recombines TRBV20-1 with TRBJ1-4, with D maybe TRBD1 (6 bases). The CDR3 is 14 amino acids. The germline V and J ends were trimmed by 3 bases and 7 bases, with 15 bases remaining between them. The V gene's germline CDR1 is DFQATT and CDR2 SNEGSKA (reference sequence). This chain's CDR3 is CSASFRLRGEKLFF. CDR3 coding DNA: TGCAGTGCTAGTTTTCGGCTCAGGGGTGAAAAACTGTTTTTT.

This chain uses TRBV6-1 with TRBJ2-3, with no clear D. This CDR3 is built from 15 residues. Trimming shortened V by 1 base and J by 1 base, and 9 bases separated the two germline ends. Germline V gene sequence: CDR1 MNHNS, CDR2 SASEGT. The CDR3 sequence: CASSEGLVGTDTQYF. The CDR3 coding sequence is TGTGCCAGCAGTGAAGGGCTGGTTGGCACAGATACGCAGTATTTT.

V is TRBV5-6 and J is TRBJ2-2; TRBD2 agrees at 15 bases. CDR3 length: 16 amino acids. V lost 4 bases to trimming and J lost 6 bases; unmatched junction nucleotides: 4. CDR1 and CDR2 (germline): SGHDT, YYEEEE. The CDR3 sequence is CASSVWTSGRAGELFF. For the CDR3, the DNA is TGTGCCAGCAGCGTATGGACTAGCGGGAGGGCCGGGGAGCTGTTTTTT.

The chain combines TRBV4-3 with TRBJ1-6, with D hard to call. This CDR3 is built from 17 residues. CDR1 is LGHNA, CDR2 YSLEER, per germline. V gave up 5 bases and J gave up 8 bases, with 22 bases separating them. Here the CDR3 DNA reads TGCGCCAGCAGCGGTAGAAAGACTCTCGGAGCCGATTCACCCCTCCACTTT. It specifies CASSGRKTLGADSPLHF.

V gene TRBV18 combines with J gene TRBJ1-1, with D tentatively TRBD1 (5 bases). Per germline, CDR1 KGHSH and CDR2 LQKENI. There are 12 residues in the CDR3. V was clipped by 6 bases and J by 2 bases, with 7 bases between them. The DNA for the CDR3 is TGTGCCAGCTCCCAGGGAAACACTGAAGCTTTCTTT. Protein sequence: CASSQGNTEAFF. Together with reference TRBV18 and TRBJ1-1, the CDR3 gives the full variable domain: NAGVMQNPRHLVRRRGQEARLRCSPMKGHSHVYWYRQLPEEGLKFMVYLQKENIIDESGMPKERFSAEFPKEGPSILRIQQVVRGDSAAYFCASSQGNTEAFFGQGTRLTVV.

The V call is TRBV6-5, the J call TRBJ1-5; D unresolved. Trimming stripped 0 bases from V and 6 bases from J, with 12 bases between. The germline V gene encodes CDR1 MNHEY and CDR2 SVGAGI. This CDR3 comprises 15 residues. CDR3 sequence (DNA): TGTGCCAGCAGTTACTCGGGTCAGGAAGGTCAGCCCCAGCATTTT. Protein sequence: CASSYSGQEGQPQHF.

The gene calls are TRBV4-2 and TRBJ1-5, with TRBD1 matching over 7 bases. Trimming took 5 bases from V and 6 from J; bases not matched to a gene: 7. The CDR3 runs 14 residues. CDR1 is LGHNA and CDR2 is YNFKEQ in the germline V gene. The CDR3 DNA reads TGTGCCAGCAGCAAGACAGGGCTCGTTCAGCCCCAGCATTTT. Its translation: CASSKTGLVQPQHF.

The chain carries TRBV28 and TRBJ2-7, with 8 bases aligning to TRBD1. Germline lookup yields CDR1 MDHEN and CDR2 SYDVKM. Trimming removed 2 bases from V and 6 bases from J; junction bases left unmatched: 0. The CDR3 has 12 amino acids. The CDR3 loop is CASSLDRGEQYF. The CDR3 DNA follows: TGTGCCAGCAGTTTAGACAGGGGCGAGCAGTACTTC.

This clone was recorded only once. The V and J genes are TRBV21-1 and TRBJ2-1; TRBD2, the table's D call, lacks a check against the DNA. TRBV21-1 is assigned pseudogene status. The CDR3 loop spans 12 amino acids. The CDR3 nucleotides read TGTGCCAGCACTAGCGGGAGCAATGAGCAGTTCTTC. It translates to CASTSGSNEQFF.